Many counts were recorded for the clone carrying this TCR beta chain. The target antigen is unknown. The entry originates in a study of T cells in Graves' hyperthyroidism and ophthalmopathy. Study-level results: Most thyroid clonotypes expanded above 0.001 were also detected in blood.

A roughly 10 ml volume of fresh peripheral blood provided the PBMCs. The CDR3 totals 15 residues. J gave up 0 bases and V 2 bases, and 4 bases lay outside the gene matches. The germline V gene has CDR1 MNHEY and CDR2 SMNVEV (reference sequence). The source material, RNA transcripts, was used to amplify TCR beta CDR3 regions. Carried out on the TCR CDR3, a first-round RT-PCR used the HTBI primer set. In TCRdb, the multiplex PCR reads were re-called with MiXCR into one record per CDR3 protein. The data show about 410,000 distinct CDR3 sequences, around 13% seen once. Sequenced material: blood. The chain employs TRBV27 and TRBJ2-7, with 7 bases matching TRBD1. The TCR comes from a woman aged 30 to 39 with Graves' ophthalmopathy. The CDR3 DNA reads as TGTGCCAGCAGTTTAACGGGACAGAGCTCCTACGAGCAGTACTTC. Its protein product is CASSLTGQSSYEQYF.